This T cell receptor (beta chain) was captured in a study of beta chain features in type 1 diabetes. Expressed TCRB transcripts were sequenced because the entire RNA isolate underwent reverse transcription. Sequencing was performed with immunoSEQ multiplex PCR; in TCRdb, only in-frame clones are kept and a portion is missing. The sample lists 130,000 or so clones, roughly 10% seen once, with 0.75% in the top ten. This clone was detected only a few times. Antigen unknown. General study points: Type 1 diabetes patients had VDJ junctions that carried fewer insertions and more deletions. Within patients, naive, central memory and Treg TCRB repertoires seemed more similar than within healthy donors. People with Type 1 diabetes carried modestly yet significantly shorter TCRB CDR3s in all four CD4+ subsets.

V lost 0 bases to trimming and J lost 5 bases; unmatched junction nucleotides: 13. The CDR3 runs 19 residues. From germline, CDR1 is SNHLY and CDR2 FYNNEI. This rearrangement joins TRBV2 to TRBJ1-4; 9 bases map to TRBD1. Sequenced input: central memory CD4+ T cells from blood. This TCR was recovered from a young man with type 1 diabetes. The CDR3 loop is CASSEALPGQGEGNEKLFF. The DNA of the CDR3 is TGTGCCAGCAGTGAAGCTCTCCCGGGACAGGGAGAGGGGAATGAAAAACTGTTTTTT.